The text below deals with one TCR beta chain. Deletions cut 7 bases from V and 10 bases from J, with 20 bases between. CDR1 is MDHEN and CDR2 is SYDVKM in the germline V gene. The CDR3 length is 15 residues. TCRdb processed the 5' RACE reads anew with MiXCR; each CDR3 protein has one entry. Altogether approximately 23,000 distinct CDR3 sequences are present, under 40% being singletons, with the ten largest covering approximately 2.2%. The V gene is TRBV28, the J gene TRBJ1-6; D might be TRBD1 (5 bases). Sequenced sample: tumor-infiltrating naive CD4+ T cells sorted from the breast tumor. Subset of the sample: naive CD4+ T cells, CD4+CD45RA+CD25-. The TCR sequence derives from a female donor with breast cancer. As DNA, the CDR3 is TGTGCCAGCACCCTTCCAGGGACCCCGGGCTCACCCCTCCACTTT. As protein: CASTLPGTPGSPLHF.